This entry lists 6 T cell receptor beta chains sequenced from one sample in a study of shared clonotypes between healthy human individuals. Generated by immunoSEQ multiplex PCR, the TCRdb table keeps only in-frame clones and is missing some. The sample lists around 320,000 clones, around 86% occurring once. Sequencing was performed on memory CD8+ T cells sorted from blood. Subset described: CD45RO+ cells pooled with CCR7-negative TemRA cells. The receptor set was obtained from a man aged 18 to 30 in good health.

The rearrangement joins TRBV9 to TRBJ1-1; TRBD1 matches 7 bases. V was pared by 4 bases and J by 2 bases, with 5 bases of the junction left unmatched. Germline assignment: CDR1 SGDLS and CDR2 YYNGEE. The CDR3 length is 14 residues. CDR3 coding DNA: TGTGCCAGCAGCACCGGGACAGATAACACTGAAGCTTTCTTT. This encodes CASSTGTDNTEAFF.

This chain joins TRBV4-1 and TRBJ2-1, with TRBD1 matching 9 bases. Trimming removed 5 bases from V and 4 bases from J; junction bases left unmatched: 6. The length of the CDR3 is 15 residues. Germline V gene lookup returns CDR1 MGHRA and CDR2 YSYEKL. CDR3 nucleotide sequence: TGCGCCAGCAGCTTAGCCGGGACAGGGTACAATGAGCAGTTCTTC. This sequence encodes CASSLAGTGYNEQFF.

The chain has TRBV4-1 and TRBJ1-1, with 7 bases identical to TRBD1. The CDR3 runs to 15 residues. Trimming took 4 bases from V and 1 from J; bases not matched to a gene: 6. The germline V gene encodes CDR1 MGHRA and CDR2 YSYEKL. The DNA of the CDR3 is TGCGCCAGCAGCCCGTCCAGGACAGGGAACACTGAAGCTTTCTTT. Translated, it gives CASSPSRTGNTEAFF.

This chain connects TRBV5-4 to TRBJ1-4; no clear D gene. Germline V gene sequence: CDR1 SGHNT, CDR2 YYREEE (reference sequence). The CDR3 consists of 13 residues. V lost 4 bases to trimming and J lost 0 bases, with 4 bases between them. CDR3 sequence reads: CASSTATNEKLFF. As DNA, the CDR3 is TGTGCCAGCAGCACAGCAACTAATGAAAAACTGTTTTTT.

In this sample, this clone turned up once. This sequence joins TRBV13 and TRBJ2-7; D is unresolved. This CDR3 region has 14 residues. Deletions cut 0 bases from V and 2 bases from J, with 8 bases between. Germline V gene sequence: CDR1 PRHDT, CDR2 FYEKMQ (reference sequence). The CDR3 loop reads CASSLGVTTYEQYF. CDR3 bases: TGTGCCAGCAGCTTAGGCGTGACAACCTACGAGCAGTACTTC.

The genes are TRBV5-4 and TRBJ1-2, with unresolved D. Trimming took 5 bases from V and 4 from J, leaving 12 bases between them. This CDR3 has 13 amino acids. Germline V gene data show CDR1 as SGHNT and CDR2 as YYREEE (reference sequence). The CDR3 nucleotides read TGTGCCAGCAGGGAGGGAGTCAGCTATGGCTACACCTTC. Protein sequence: CASREGVSYGYTF.